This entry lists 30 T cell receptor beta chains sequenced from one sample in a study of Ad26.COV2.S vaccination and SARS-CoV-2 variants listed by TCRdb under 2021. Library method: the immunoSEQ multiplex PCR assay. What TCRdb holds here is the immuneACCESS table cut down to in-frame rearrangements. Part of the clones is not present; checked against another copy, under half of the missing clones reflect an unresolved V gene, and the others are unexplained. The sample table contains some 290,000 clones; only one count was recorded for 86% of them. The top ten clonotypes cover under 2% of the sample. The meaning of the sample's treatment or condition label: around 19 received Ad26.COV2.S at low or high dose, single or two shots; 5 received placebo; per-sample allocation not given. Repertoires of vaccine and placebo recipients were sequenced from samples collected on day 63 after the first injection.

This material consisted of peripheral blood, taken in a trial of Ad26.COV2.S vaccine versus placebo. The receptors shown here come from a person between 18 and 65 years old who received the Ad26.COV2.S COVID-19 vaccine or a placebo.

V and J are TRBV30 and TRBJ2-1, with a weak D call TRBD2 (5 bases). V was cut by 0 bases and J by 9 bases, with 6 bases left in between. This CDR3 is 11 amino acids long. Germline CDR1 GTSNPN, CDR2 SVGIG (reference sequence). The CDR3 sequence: CAWSVEGEQFF. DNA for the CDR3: TGTGCCTGGAGTGTAGAGGGTGAGCAGTTCTTC.

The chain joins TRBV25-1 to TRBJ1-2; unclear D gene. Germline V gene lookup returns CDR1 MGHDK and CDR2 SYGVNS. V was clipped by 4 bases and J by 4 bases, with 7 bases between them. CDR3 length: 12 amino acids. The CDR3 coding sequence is TGTGCCAGCAGTGGTGGCTCCTATGGCTACACCTTC. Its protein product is CASSGGSYGYTF.

CDR3 nucleotides: TGTGCCAGCAAAAGCGGGAGTGAAAAACTGTTTTTT. The encoded protein is CASKSGSEKLFF. The rearrangement links TRBV25-1 to TRBJ1-4; no clear D. The V and J ends lost 7 bases and 7 bases respectively, with 10 bases between them. The CDR3 runs to 12 residues. CDR1 MGHDK and CDR2 SYGVNS come from the germline V gene.

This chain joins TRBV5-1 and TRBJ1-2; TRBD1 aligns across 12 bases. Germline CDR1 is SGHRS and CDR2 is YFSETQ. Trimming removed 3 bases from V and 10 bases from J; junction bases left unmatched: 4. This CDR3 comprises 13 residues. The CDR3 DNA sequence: TGCGCCAGCAGCTGGGACAGGGGGCAAGACTACACCTTC. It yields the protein CASSWDRGQDYTF.

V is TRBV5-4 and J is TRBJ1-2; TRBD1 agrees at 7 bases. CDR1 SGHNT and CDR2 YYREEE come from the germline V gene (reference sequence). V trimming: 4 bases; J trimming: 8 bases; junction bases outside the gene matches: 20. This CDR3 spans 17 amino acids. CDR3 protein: CASSRLGQVGSVWGYTF. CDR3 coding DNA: TGTGCCAGCAGCCGACTCGGACAGGTCGGTTCAGTTTGGGGCTACACCTTC. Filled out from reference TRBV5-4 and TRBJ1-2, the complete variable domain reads ETGVTQSPTHLIKTRGQQVTLRCSSQSGHNTVSWYQQALGQGPQFIFQYYREEENGRGNFPPRFSGLQFPNYSSELNVNALELDDSALYLCASSRLGQVGSVWGYTFGSGTRLTVV.

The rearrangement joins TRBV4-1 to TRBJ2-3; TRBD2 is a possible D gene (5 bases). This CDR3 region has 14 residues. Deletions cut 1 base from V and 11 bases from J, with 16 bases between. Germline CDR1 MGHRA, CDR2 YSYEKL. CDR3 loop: CASSQVSGSRGQYF. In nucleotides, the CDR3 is TGCGCCAGCAGCCAAGTTTCGGGATCCAGAGGGCAGTATTTT.

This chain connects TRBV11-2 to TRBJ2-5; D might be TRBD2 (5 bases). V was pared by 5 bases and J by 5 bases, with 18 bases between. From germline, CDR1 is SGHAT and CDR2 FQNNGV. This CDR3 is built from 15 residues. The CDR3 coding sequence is TGTGCCAGCAGCCCTTGGGCTAGCCCGCGGGAGACCCAGTACTTC. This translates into CASSPWASPRETQYF.

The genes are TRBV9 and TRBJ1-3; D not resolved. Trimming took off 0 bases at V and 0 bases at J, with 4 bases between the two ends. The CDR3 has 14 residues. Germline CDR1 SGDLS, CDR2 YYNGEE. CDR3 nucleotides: TGTGCCAGCAGCGTAGATTACTCTGGAAACACCATATATTTT. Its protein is CASSVDYSGNTIYF.

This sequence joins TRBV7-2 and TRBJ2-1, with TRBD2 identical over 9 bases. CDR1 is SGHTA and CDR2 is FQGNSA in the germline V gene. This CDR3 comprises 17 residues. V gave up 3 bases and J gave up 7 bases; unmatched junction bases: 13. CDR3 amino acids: CASSFGGGAGHRNEQFF. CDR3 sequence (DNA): TGTGCCAGCAGCTTCGGCGGGGGGGCGGGTCATAGAAATGAGCAGTTCTTC.

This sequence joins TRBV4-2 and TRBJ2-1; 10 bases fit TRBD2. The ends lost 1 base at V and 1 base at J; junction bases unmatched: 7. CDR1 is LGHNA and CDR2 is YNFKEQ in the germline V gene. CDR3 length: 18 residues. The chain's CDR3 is CASSQAASGGASYNEQFF. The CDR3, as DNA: TGTGCCAGCAGCCAAGCGGCTAGCGGGGGCGCGTCCTACAATGAGCAGTTCTTC.

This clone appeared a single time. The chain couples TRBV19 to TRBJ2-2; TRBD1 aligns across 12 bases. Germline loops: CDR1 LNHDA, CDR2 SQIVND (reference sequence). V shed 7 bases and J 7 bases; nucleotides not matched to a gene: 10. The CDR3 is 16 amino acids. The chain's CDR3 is CASINPGTGGHGELFF. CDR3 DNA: TGTGCCAGTATCAACCCCGGGACAGGGGGCCACGGGGAGCTGTTTTTT.

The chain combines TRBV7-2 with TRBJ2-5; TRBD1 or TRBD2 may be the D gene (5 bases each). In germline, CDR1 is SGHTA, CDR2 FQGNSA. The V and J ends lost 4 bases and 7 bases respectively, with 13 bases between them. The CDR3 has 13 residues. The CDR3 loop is CASSSGRLMTQYF. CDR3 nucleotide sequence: TGTGCCAGCAGCTCGGGACGGCTAATGACCCAGTACTTC.

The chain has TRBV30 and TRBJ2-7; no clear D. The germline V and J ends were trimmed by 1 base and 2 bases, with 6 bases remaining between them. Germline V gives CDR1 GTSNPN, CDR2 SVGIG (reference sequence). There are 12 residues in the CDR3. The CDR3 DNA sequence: TGTGCCTGGAGTGAAATGGCCTACGAGCAGTACTTC. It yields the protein CAWSEMAYEQYF.

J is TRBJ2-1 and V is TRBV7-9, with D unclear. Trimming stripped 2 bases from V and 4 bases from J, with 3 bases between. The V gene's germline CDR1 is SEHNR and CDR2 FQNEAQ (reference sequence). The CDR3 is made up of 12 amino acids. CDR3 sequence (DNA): TGTGCCAGCAGCTTACAGTACAATGAGCAGTTCTTC. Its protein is CASSLQYNEQFF. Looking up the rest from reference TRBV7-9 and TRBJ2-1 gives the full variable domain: DTGVSQNPRHKITKRGQNVTFRCDPISEHNRLYWYRQTLGQGPEFLTYFQNEAQLEKSRLLSDRFSAERPKGSFSTLEIQRTEQGDSAMYLCASSLQYNEQFFGPGTRLTVL.

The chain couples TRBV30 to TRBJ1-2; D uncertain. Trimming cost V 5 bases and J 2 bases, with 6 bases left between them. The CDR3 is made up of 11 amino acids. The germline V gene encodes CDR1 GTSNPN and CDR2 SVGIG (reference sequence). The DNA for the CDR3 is TGTGCCTGGCTAGAAAACTATGGCTACACCTTC. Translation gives CAWLENYGYTF.

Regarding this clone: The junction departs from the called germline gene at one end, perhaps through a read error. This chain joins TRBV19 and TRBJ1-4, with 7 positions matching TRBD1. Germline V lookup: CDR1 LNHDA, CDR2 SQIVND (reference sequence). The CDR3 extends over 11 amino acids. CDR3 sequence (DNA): TGTGCCAGTAGTATCGCCGGGACAGTAGTTTTT. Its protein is CASSIAGTVVF.

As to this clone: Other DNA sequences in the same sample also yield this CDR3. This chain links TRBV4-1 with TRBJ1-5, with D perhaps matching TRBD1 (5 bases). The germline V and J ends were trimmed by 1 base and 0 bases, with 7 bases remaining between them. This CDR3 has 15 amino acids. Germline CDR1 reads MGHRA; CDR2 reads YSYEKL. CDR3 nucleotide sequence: TGCGCCAGCAGCCAAGTCAGGGATAGCAATCAGCCCCAGCATTTT. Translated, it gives CASSQVRDSNQPQHF.

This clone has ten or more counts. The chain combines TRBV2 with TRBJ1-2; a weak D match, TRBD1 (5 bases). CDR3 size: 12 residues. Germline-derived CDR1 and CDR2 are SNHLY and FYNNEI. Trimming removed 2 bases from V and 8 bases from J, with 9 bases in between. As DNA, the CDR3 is TGTGCCAGCAGTGAAAGGGGTACGGGCTACACCTTC. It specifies CASSERGTGYTF.

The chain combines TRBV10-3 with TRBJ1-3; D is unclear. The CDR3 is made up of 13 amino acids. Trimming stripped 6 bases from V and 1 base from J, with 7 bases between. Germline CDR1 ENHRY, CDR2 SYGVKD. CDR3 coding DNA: TGTGCCATCAGGGAGGGTTCTGGAAACACCATATATTTT. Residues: CAIREGSGNTIYF.

As DNA, the CDR3 is TGTGCCAGCTCACCAGGAATGGTTAGGGAAGCTTTCTTT. It specifies CASSPGMVREAFF. The gene calls are TRBV18 and TRBJ1-1; no clear D. This CDR3 has 13 residues. The ends were cut back, 2 bases at V and 8 bases at J, with 12 bases in the middle. Germline values: CDR1 KGHSH, CDR2 LQKENI. The entire variable domain, with the rest obtained from reference TRBV18 and TRBJ1-1, is as follows: NAGVMQNPRHLVRRRGQEARLRCSPMKGHSHVYWYRQLPEEGLKFMVYLQKENIIDESGMPKERFSAEFPKEGPSILRIQQVVRGDSAAYFCASSPGMVREAFFGQGTRLTVV.

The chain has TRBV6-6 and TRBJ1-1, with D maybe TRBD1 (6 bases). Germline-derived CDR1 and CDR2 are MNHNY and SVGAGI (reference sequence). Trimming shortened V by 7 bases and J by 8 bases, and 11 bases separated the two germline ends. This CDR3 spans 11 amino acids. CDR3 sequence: CASTIGGEAFF. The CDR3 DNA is TGTGCCAGCACCATAGGGGGGGAAGCTTTCTTT.

In DNA, the CDR3 is TGTGCCAGTAGTCCGCCCCTCATTTCCGGGACAGGGATTGATCAGCCCCAGCATTTT. Translating it yields CASSPPLISGTGIDQPQHF. This chain uses TRBV19 with TRBJ1-5; the match to TRBD1 covers 9 bases. The CDR3 extends over 19 amino acids. The germline V gene encodes CDR1 LNHDA and CDR2 SQIVND (reference sequence). Losses at the gene ends were 5 bases for V and 5 bases for J; bases not matched to a gene: 19.

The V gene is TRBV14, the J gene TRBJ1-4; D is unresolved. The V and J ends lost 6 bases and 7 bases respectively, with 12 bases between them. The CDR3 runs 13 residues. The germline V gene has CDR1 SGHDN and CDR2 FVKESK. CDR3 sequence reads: CASSGANGEKLFF. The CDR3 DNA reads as TGTGCCAGCAGTGGAGCAAACGGTGAAAAACTGTTTTTT.

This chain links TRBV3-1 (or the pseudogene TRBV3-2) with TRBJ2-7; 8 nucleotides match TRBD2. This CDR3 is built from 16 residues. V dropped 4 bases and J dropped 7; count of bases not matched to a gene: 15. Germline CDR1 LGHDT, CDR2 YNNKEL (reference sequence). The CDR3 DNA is TGTGCCAGCAGCCGGGCCTCGGGAGGGGGGGCCGGTGAGCAGTACTTC. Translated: CASSRASGGGAGEQYF.

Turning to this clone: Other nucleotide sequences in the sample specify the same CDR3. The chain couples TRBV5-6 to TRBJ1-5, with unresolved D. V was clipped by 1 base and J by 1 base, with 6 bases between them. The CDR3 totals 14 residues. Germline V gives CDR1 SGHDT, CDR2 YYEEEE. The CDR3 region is CASSLRRSNQPQHF. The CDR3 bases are TGTGCCAGCAGCTTGCGTCGGAGCAATCAGCCCCAGCATTTT.

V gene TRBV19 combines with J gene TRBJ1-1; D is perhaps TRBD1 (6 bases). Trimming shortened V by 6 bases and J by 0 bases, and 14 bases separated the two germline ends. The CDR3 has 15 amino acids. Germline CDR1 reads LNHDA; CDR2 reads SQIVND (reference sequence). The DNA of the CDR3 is TGTGCCAGTAGGAGGGGGGTTAGGATGAACACTGAAGCTTTCTTT. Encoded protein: CASRRGVRMNTEAFF.

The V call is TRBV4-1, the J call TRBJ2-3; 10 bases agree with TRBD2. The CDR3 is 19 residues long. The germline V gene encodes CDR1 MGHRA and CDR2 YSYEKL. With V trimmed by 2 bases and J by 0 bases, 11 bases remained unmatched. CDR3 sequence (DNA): TGCGCCAGCAGCCAACCGACCGACCGACTAGCGGGCAGCACAGATACGCAGTATTTT. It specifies CASSQPTDRLAGSTDTQYF.

The CDR3 sequence: CASSLAGVSGTDTQYF. Here the CDR3 DNA reads TGTGCCAGCAGCTTGGCAGGGGTTTCGGGCACAGATACGCAGTATTTT. V and J are TRBV5-6 and TRBJ2-3, with D maybe TRBD1 (6 bases). CDR3 length: 16 residues. Germline V gene sequence: CDR1 SGHDT, CDR2 YYEEEE. Trimming took off 0 bases at V and 1 base at J, with 12 bases between the two ends. Full variable domain (missing parts from reference TRBV5-6 and TRBJ2-3): DAGVTQSPTHLIKTRGQQVTLRCSPKSGHDTVSWYQQALGQGPQFIFQYYEEEERQRGNFPDRFSGHQFPNYSSELNVNALLLGDSALYLCASSLAGVSGTDTQYFGPGTRLTVL.

CDR3 DNA: TGTGCCAGCAGCCGTGGGGGATTTTCACCCCTCCACTTT. Its protein is CASSRGGFSPLHF. V usage is TRBV7-2 and J usage is TRBJ1-6; the D gene is possibly TRBD1 (5 bases). The CDR3 extends over 13 amino acids. The V end was cut by 5 bases, the J end by 9 bases, with 11 bases between. CDR1 and CDR2 (germline): SGHTA, FQGNSA.

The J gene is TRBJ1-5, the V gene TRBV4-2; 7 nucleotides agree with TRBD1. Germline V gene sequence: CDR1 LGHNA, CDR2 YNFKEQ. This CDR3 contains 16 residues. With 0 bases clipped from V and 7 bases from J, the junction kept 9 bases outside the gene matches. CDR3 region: CASSQDWRTGVQPQHF. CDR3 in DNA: TGTGCCAGCAGCCAAGACTGGAGGACAGGTGTCCAGCCCCAGCATTTT.